Following are 28 T cell receptor beta chains from one sample sequenced in a study of identifying expanded T cells in peripheral blood. Assay used: immunoSEQ multiplex PCR; TCRdb lists only in-frame clones, some missing. The table includes 85,000 to 100,000 clones, around 88% detected once. Sequencing input: blood. The receptors originated from a person aged 18 to 70 in good health.

The chain employs TRBV7-3 and TRBJ2-7; 13 bases line up with TRBD2. Trimming removed 5 bases from V and 6 bases from J; junction bases left unmatched: 7. Germline lookup yields CDR1 SGHTA and CDR2 FQGTGA. This CDR3 region has 15 residues. The CDR3 DNA reads as TGTGCCAGCAGCCCGCAGGGACTAGCGGGAATCGAGCAGTACTTC. Its protein is CASSPQGLAGIEQYF.

V and J are TRBV9 and TRBJ2-3; 8 bases map to TRBD2. CDR3 length: 17 residues. The germline CDR1 and CDR2 sequences are SGDLS and YYNGEE. After removal of 0 bases from V and 0 bases from J, the junction contained 6 bases not matched to a gene. The CDR3 sequence is CASSVGGGGRSTDTQYF. DNA for the CDR3: TGTGCCAGCAGCGTAGGAGGAGGCGGGAGGAGCACAGATACGCAGTATTTT.

The CDR3 bases are TGTGCCAGCGGGACGCCTAACACCGGGGAGCTGTTTTTT. Protein product: CASGTPNTGELFF. The chain joins TRBV9 to TRBJ2-2, with D perhaps given as TRBD1 or TRBD2 (5 bases each). CDR3 length: 13 residues. CDR1 and CDR2 (germline): SGDLS, YYNGEE. The V and J ends lost 7 bases and 2 bases respectively, with 9 bases between them.

CDR3 in amino acids: CASRGGNQPQHF. Here the CDR3 DNA reads TGTGCCAGCAGGGGGGGTAATCAGCCCCAGCATTTT. The chain is built from TRBV27 and TRBJ1-5; D is possibly TRBD1 (5 bases). The V gene lost 6 bases and the J gene lost 4 bases, with 7 bases spanning the gap. CDR1 and CDR2 from the germline V gene are MNHEY and SMNVEV (reference sequence). The length of the CDR3 is 12 residues.

The rearrangement uses TRBV9 and TRBJ1-2, with 7 bases fitting TRBD1. V was clipped by 3 bases and J by 6 bases; unmatched bases: 8. This CDR3 has 14 amino acids. Looked up from germline, CDR1 is SGDLS and CDR2 is YYNGEE. CDR3 sequence: CASSARTGVDGYTF. CDR3 nucleotide sequence: TGTGCCAGCAGCGCCAGGACAGGTGTGGATGGCTACACCTTC.

The CDR3 reads CASSVATGSRADTQYF. The CDR3, as DNA: TGTGCCAGCAGCGTAGCTACGGGGTCAAGGGCAGATACGCAGTATTTT. The chain recombines TRBV9 with TRBJ2-3; the D gene is possibly TRBD2 (5 bases). The V and J ends lost 0 bases and 4 bases respectively, with 15 bases between them. Germline values: CDR1 SGDLS, CDR2 YYNGEE. The CDR3 has 16 amino acids. Full variable domain (remainder filled in from reference TRBV9 and TRBJ2-3): DSGVTQTPKHLITATGQRVTLRCSPRSGDLSVYWYQQSLDQGLQFLIQYYNGEERAKGNILERFSAQQFPDLHSELNLSSLELGDSALYFCASSVATGSRADTQYFGPGTRLTVL.

This chain uses TRBV18 with TRBJ1-6; D uncertain. Trimming shortened V by 2 bases and J by 6 bases, and 26 bases separated the two germline ends. The CDR3 has 20 amino acids. Per germline, CDR1 KGHSH and CDR2 LQKENI. The CDR3 spells CASSPTPVQAGNFINSPLHF. CDR3 bases: TGTGCCAGCTCACCAACACCCGTACAAGCGGGGAATTTCATTAATTCACCCCTCCACTTT.

The genes are TRBV30 and TRBJ1-6; D uncertain. The length of the CDR3 is 14 residues. CDR1 is GTSNPN and CDR2 is SVGIG in the germline V gene (reference sequence). V lost 3 bases to trimming and J lost 10 bases, with 16 bases between them. CDR3 in amino acids: CAWRGLGGQSPLHF. The DNA for the CDR3 is TGTGCCTGGAGAGGTTTGGGTGGGCAATCACCCCTCCACTTT.

V and J are TRBV5-1 and TRBJ2-2, with 8 bases identical to TRBD1. Germline V gene lookup returns CDR1 SGHRS and CDR2 YFSETQ. This CDR3 region has 15 residues. The V and J ends lost 3 bases and 4 bases, in that order; junction bases with no gene match: 5. CDR3 DNA: TGCGCCAGCAGCTCCCAGGGGGCTGGCACCGGGGAGCTGTTTTTT. This codes for CASSSQGAGTGELFF.

This clone showed up just once. This rearrangement joins TRBV7-9 to TRBJ1-2; D not certain. The CDR3 sequence is 16 residues long. Trimming took off 1 base at V and 2 bases at J, with 14 bases between the two ends. CDR1 is SEHNR, CDR2 FQNEAQ, per germline (reference sequence). The CDR3 sequence: CASSLVSVGSNYGYTF. The CDR3 DNA reads as TGTGCCAGCAGCTTAGTCTCGGTCGGATCCAACTATGGCTACACCTTC. Based on the CDR3 plus reference TRBV7-9 and TRBJ1-2, the full variable domain is DTGVSQNPRHKITKRGQNVTFRCDPISEHNRLYWYRQTLGQGPEFLTYFQNEAQLEKSRLLSDRFSAERPKGSFSTLEIQRTEQGDSAMYLCASSLVSVGSNYGYTFGSGTRLTVV.

J is TRBJ2-2 and V is TRBV27, with D hard to call. The CDR3 is 13 residues long. Germline CDR1 reads MNHEY; CDR2 reads SMNVEV (reference sequence). With 2 bases removed from V and 4 bases from J, the gap between germline ends came to 5 bases. Here the CDR3 reads CASSLMGTGELFF. Written as DNA, the CDR3 is TGTGCCAGCAGTTTAATGGGCACCGGGGAGCTGTTTTTT.

V gene TRBV2 combines with J gene TRBJ2-1, with 10 bases aligning to TRBD2. With 2 bases clipped from V and 15 bases from J, the junction kept 13 bases outside the gene matches. From germline, CDR1 is SNHLY and CDR2 FYNNEI. The CDR3 length is 15 residues. The CDR3 DNA sequence: TGTGCCAGCAGTGAAATGCCTAGCGGGAGCCGGGTTCTGTTCTTC. Translating it yields CASSEMPSGSRVLFF. Full variable domain (rest looked up from reference TRBV2 and TRBJ2-1): EPEVTQTPSHQVTQMGQEVILRCVPISNHLYFYWYRQILGQKVEFLVSFYNNEISEKSEIFDDQFSVERPDGSNFTLKIRSTKLEDSAMYFCASSEMPSGSRVLFFGPGTRLTVL.

The CDR3 sequence: CASSLSGLAPTYEQYF. CDR3 sequence (DNA): TGTGCCAGCAGTTTATCGGGACTAGCGCCTACCTACGAGCAGTACTTC. This chain links TRBV27 with TRBJ2-7; 10 bases are a match to TRBD2. Germline CDR1 is MNHEY and CDR2 is SMNVEV (reference sequence). This CDR3 has 16 residues. Trimming took 0 bases from V and 2 from J; bases not matched to a gene: 4.

J is TRBJ1-1 and V is TRBV6-5; no clear D. V was shortened by 0 bases and J by 4 bases, with 12 bases between the two germline ends. In germline, CDR1 is MNHEY, CDR2 SVGAGI. The CDR3 totals 15 residues. The CDR3 sequence: CASSYSPMAATEAFF. CDR3 sequence (DNA): TGTGCCAGCAGTTACTCGCCGATGGCAGCCACTGAAGCTTTCTTT.

V gene TRBV4-2 combines with J gene TRBJ2-7, with TRBD1 matching over 7 bases. Germline V gene sequence: CDR1 LGHNA, CDR2 YNFKEQ. With 3 bases clipped from V and 1 base from J, the junction kept 6 bases outside the gene matches. The CDR3 runs 15 residues. CDR3 in amino acids: CASSHEDRSSYEQYF. The CDR3 DNA sequence: TGTGCCAGCAGCCACGAGGACAGGTCGTCCTACGAGCAGTACTTC.

In this sample, this clone turned up a few times. The rearrangement links TRBV19 to TRBJ1-2; 8 bases map to TRBD1. V lost 6 bases and J lost 4; bases outside the gene matches: 1. There are 12 residues in the CDR3. The V gene's germline CDR1 is LNHDA and CDR2 SQIVND (reference sequence). The CDR3 sequence: CASSGTGYGYTF. As DNA, the CDR3 is TGTGCCAGTAGCGGGACAGGCTATGGCTACACCTTC.

This rearrangement joins TRBV7-9 to TRBJ2-7, with a weak D call TRBD2 (5 bases). CDR1 SEHNR and CDR2 FQNEAQ come from the germline V gene (reference sequence). V shed 0 bases and J shed 2 bases, with 17 bases lying between them. The CDR3 consists of 17 residues. CDR3 DNA: TGTGCCAGCAGCTTAGCGGAGGTCCCCTCTTTGGCCTACGAGCAGTACTTC. Translated, it gives CASSLAEVPSLAYEQYF.

This chain joins TRBV6-5 and TRBJ2-1, with TRBD1 identical over 7 bases. The CDR3 runs to 14 residues. V lost 7 bases and J lost 4; bases outside the gene matches: 7. Germline CDR1 and CDR2: MNHEY and SVGAGI. The CDR3 reads CASKAGTDYNEQFF. The CDR3 nucleotides read TGTGCCAGCAAAGCCGGGACAGATTACAATGAGCAGTTCTTC.

The CDR3 DNA sequence: TGTGCCAGCAGCCCAAACCCCACACTAGCGGGGGGCTCCTACAATGAGCAGTTCTTC. It codes for CASSPNPTLAGGSYNEQFF. The V and J genes are TRBV11-3 and TRBJ2-1; TRBD2 matches 12 bases. Trimming removed 5 bases from V and 0 bases from J; junction bases left unmatched: 11. This CDR3 region has 19 residues. CDR1 SGHNT and CDR2 YENEEA come from the germline V gene. Full variable domain (remainder filled in from reference TRBV11-3 and TRBJ2-1): EAGVVQSPRYKIIEKKQPVAFWCNPISGHNTLYWYLQNLGQGPELLIRYENEEAVDDSQLPKDRFSAERLKGVDSTLKIQPAELGDSAVYLCASSPNPTLAGGSYNEQFFGPGTRLTVL.

The rearrangement joins TRBV7-3 to TRBJ1-2, with D unclear. Germline V gives CDR1 SGHTA, CDR2 FQGTGA. The V end lost 0 bases, the J end lost 4 bases, and 18 bases lay between the germline ends. There are 17 residues in the CDR3. CDR3 bases: TGTGCCAGCAGCTTAACCCCGGGCGAGGAGGGTCTCTATGGCTACACCTTC. Translating gives CASSLTPGEEGLYGYTF.

This chain uses TRBV2 with TRBJ2-4; 14 positions match TRBD2. Germline V CDR1 and CDR2: SNHLY, FYNNEI. The V and J ends lost 6 bases and 5 bases, in that order; junction bases with no gene match: 12. This CDR3 is built from 18 residues. The CDR3 sequence is CASRPTSGREFLENIQYF. Here the CDR3 DNA reads TGTGCCAGCAGACCGACTAGCGGGAGGGAGTTTTTAGAAAACATTCAGTACTTC.

CDR3 nucleotide sequence: TGTGCCAGCAGCCCGGGACAGCGGGGCGAGCAGTACTTC. Its translation: CASSPGQRGEQYF. V gene TRBV28 combines with J gene TRBJ2-7; D is tentatively TRBD1 or TRBD2 (7 bases each). The V gene lost 6 bases and the J gene lost 6 bases, with 15 bases spanning the gap. CDR1 and CDR2 from the germline V gene are MDHEN and SYDVKM. CDR3 size: 13 residues.

This chain joins TRBV6-1 and TRBJ1-2, with 7 bases matching TRBD1. After removal of 11 bases from V and 6 bases from J, the junction contained 6 bases not matched to a gene. CDR3 length: 11 residues. Per germline, CDR1 MNHNS and CDR2 SASEGT. CDR3 region: CASGQKHGYTF. CDR3 coding DNA: TGTGCCTCGGGACAGAAACATGGCTACACCTTC.

This sequence joins TRBV7-8 and TRBJ2-7, with TRBD1 matching 11 bases. The V gene's germline CDR1 is SGHVS and CDR2 FQNEAQ. The CDR3 loop spans 15 amino acids. V was clipped by 3 bases and J by 7 bases; unmatched bases: 8. CDR3 sequence reads: CASSLDGQGAWEQYF. CDR3 DNA: TGTGCCAGCAGCTTGGACGGACAGGGGGCCTGGGAGCAGTACTTC.

This chain uses TRBV23-1 with TRBJ2-5; TRBD1 agrees at 9 bases. TRBV23-1 is an ORF for which the function is uncertain. V shed 5 bases, J shed 5 bases, and the junction held 15 bases outside the gene matches. The CDR3 covers 17 residues. The CDR3 loop is CASSDRDRVLPKETQYF. CDR3 sequence (DNA): TGCGCCAGCAGTGACCGGGACAGGGTCCTTCCAAAGGAGACCCAGTACTTC.

The gene calls are TRBV2 and TRBJ2-2; TRBD1 agrees at 10 bases. The V segment lost 4 bases and the J segment 7 bases; nucleotides outside the gene matches: 3. This CDR3 has 14 amino acids. Germline V gene sequence: CDR1 SNHLY, CDR2 FYNNEI. The CDR3 DNA reads TGTGCCAGCAGTGTGACAGGGGGCTTCGGGGAGCTGTTTTTT. This sequence encodes CASSVTGGFGELFF.

V is TRBV15 and J is TRBJ2-5; D gene uncertain. Germline-derived CDR1 and CDR2 are LNHNV and YYDKDF (reference sequence). V lost 5 bases and J 7 bases, leaving 23 bases between the germline ends. The CDR3 totals 16 residues. For the CDR3, the DNA is TGTGCCACCAGCTTCTTCCCTCCGACAAACAAGGGGACCCAGTACTTC. It codes for CATSFFPPTNKGTQYF.

The chain employs TRBV19 and TRBJ1-3; TRBD1 matches at 7 bases. The V gene end was trimmed by 3 bases and the J gene end by 3 bases; junction bases not matched to a gene: 14. CDR3 length: 18 amino acids. Germline V gene lookup returns CDR1 LNHDA and CDR2 SQIVND (reference sequence). CDR3: CASSIRTGQYGIGNTIYF. The CDR3 region has the DNA TGTGCCAGTAGTATTCGAACGGGACAGTACGGAATTGGAAACACCATATATTTT.